This T cell receptor (beta chain) was captured by sequencing in a study of T cell responses to AZD1222 COVID-19 vaccine. Repertoires were generated with immunoSEQ multiplex PCR, while TCRdb's copy carries only in-frame clones and drops some. The sample yields 79,000 or so clones, about three quarters seen once. To note about this clone: Its antigen is currently unknown.

The CDR3 contains 15 residues. Per germline, CDR1 LNHDA and CDR2 SQIVND (reference sequence). V was clipped by 5 bases and J by 5 bases; unmatched bases: 4. Notes on the study in general: Reports say nearly half of spike-specific TCRs go after unmutated variant regions.

This receptor was identified in an adult who received the MenACWY meningococcal vaccine as a control. Sequencing used peripheral blood, obtained 28 days after the second dose of the MenACWY control vaccine. V is TRBV19 and J is TRBJ2-1, with 12 bases that match TRBD2. The CDR3 sequence is CASSATSGSNNEQFF. CDR3 DNA: TGTGCCAGTAGTGCGACTAGCGGGAGTAACAATGAGCAGTTCTTC.